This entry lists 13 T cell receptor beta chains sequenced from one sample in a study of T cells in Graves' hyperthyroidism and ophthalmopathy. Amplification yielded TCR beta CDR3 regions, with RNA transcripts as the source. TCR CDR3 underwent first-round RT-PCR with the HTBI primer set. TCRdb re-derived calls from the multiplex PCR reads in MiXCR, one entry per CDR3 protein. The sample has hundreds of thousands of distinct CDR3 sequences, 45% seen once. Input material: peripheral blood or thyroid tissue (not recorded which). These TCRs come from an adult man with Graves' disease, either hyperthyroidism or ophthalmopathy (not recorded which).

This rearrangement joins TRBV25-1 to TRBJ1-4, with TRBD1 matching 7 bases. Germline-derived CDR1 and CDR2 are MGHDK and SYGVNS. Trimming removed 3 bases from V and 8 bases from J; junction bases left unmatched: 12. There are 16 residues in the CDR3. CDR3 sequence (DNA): TGTGCCAGCAGTGATCGAGCCAGGGGGAAGAAGGAAAAACTGTTTTTT. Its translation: CASSDRARGKKEKLFF. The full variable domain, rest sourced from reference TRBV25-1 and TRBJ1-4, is EADIYQTPRYLVIGTGKKITLECSQTMGHDKMYWYQQDPGMELHLIHYSYGVNSTEKGDLSSESTVSRIRTEHFPLTLESARPSHTSQYLCASSDRARGKKEKLFFGSGTQLSVL.

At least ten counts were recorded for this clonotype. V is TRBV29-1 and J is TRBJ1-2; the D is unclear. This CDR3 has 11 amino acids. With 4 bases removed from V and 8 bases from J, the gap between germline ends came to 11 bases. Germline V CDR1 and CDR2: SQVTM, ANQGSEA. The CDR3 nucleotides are TGCAGCGTTGTCTTGGGTGACGGCTACACCTTC. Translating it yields CSVVLGDGYTF.

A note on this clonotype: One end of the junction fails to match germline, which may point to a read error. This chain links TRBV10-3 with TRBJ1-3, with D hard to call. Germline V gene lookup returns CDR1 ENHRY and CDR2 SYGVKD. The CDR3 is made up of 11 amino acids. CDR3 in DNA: TGTGCCATCAGTGGTGGAAGCACCATATATTTT. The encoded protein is CAISGGSTIYF.

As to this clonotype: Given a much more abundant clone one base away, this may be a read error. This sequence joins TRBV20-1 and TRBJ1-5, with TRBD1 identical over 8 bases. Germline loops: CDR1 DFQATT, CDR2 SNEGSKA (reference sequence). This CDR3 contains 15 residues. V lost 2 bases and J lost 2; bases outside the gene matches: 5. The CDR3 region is CSARRTGLCNQPQHF. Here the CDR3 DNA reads TGCAGTGCTAGACGGACAGGGTTATGCAATCAGCCCCAGCATTTT.

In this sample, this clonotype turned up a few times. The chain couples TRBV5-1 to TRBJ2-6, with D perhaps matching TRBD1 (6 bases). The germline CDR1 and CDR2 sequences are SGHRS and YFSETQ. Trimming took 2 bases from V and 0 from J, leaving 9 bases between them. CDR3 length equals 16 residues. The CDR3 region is CASSFTGSSGANVLTF. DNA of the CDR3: TGCGCCAGCAGCTTCACAGGGTCCTCTGGGGCCAACGTCCTGACTTTC. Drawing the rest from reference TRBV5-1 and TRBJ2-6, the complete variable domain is KAGVTQTPRYLIKTRGQQVTLSCSPISGHRSVSWYQQTPGQGLQFLFEYFSETQRNKGNFPGRFSGRQFSNSRSEMNVSTLELGDSALYLCASSFTGSSGANVLTFGAGSRLTVL.

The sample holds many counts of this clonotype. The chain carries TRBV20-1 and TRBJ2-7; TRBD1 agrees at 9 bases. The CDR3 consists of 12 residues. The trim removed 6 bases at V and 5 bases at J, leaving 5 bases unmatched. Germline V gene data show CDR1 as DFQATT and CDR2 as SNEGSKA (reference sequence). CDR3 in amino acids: CSATTGGHEQYF. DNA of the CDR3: TGCAGTGCCACGACAGGGGGTCACGAGCAGTACTTC.

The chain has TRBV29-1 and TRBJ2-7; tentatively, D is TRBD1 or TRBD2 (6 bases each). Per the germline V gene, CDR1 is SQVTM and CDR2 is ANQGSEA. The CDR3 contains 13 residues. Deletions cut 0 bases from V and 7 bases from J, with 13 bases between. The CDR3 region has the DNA TGCAGCGTTGAAGACGGGTTAGGGGGGGAGCAGTACTTC. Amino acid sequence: CSVEDGLGGEQYF.

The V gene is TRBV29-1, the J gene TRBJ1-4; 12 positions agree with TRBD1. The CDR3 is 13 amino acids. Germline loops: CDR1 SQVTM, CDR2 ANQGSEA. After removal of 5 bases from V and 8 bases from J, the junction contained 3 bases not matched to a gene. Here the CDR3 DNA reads TGCAGCGTTCGGGACAGGGGGCAGGAAAAACTGTTTTTT. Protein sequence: CSVRDRGQEKLFF.

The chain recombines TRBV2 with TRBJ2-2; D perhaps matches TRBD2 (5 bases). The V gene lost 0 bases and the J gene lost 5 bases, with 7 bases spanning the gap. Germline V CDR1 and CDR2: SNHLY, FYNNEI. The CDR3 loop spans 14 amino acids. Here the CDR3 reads CASSEAGGTGELFF. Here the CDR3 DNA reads TGTGCCAGCAGTGAAGCGGGCGGGACCGGGGAGCTGTTTTTT.

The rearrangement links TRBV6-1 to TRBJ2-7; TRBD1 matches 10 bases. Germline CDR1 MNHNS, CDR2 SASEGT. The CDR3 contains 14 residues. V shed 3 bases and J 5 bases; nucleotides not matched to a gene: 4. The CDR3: CASSEVDRGDEQYF. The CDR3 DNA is TGTGCCAGCAGTGAGGTGGACAGGGGGGACGAGCAGTACTTC.

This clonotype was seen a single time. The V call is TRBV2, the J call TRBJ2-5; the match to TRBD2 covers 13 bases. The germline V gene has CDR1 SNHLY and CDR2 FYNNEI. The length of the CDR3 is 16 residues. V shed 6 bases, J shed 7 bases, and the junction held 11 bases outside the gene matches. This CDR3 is CASSRTSGSGIRTQYF. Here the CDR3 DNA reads TGTGCCAGCAGCCGGACTAGCGGGAGTGGTATAAGGACCCAGTACTTC.

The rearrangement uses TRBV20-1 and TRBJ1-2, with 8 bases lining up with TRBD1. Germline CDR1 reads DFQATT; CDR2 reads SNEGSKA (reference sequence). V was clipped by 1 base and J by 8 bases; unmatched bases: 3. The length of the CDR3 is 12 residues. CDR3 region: CSARGTGSGYTF. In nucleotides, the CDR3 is TGCAGTGCTAGAGGGACAGGGAGCGGCTACACCTTC.

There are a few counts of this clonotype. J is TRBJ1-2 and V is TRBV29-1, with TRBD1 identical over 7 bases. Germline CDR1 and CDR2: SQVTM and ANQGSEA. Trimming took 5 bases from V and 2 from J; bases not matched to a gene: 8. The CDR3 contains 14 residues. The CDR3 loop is CSVWGGGGNYGYTF. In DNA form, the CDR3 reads TGCAGCGTTTGGGGAGGGGGCGGAAACTATGGCTACACCTTC.